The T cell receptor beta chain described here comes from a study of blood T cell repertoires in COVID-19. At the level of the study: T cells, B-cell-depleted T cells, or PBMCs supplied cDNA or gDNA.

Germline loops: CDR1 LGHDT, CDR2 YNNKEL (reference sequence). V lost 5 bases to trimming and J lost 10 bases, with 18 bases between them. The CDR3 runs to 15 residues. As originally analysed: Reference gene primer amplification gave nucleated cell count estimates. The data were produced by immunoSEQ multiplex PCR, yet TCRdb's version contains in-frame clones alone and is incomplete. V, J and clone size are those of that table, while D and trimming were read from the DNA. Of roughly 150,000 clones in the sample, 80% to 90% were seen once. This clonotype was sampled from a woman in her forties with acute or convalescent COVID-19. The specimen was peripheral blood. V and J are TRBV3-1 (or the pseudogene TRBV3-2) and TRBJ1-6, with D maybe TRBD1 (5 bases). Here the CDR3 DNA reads TGTGCCAGCAGCAAACGGGGAACGGGGGAGTCACCCCTCCACTTT. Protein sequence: CASSKRGTGESPLHF.